The entry that follows covers one T cell receptor beta chain sequence. Its cognate antigen is unknown. The V gene end was trimmed by 6 bases and the J gene end by 1 base; junction bases not matched to a gene: 16. The CDR3 totals 18 residues. Germline V gene data show CDR1 as SGHTA and CDR2 as FQGTGA. The source of the sample is a study of CD8+CD57+ T cells in acquired aplastic anemia. Overall study context: Sorted CD4+ and CD8+ cells gave an average of about 3 ug of DNA. Healthy donor CD4+ samples were sequenced to a depth that averaged roughly 10 million reads. Regarding the study as a whole: Between patients and controls, CD8+ Simpson's diversity did not vary significantly. Nearly 30 was the count of CD8+ CDR3 sequences that patients shared with controls.

Template material for TCR beta VDJ and CDR3 profiling consisted of genomic DNA. Via MiXCR, TCRdb re-called the reads, giving one row per CDR3 protein. The table has some 410,000 distinct CDR3 sequences, roughly 68% seen once. The V gene is TRBV7-3, the J gene TRBJ1-1; 8 positions agree with TRBD1. The sample taken for sequencing was sorted CD4+, CD8+, or CD8+CD57+ T cells (not recorded which) from PBMCs. This clonotype originated in a human donor in good health, serving as a control. As DNA, the CDR3 is TGTGCCAGCAGTCGAGGGGTGACAGGGGCATCGTGGAACACTGAAGCTTTCTTT. Protein product: CASSRGVTGASWNTEAFF.